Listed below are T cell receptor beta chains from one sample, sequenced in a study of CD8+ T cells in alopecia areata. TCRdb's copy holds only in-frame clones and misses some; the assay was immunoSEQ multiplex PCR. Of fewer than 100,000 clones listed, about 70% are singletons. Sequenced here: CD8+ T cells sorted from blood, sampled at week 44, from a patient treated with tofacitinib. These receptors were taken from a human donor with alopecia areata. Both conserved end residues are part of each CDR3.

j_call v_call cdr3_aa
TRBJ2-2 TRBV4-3 CASSQTGYGELFF
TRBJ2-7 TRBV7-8 CASSLANLKESLVYEQYF
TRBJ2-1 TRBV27 CASSLDTSSYNEQFF
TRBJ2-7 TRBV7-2 CASSLYYEQYF
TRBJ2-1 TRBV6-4 CASSDDGVNEQFF
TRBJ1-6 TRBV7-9 CASSRIGTAYNSPLHF
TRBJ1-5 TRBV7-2 CASSLGAGSNQPQHF
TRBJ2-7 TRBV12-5 CASGLVGTSGYEQYF
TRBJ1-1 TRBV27 CASSLSIGGLAFF
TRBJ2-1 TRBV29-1 CSVDRGEYNEQFF
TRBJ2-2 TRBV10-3 CAISDSGFTGELFF
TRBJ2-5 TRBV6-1 CASSELRTGLETQYF
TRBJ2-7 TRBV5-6 CASSRSAGLDEQYF
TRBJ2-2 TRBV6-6 CASSLKGANTGELFF
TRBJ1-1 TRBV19 CASSIDSRDTEAFF
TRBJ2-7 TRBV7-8 CASSGDGNEQYF
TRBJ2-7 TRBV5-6 CASSFGTGTYEQYF
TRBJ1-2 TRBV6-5 CASSDQGAGYGYTF